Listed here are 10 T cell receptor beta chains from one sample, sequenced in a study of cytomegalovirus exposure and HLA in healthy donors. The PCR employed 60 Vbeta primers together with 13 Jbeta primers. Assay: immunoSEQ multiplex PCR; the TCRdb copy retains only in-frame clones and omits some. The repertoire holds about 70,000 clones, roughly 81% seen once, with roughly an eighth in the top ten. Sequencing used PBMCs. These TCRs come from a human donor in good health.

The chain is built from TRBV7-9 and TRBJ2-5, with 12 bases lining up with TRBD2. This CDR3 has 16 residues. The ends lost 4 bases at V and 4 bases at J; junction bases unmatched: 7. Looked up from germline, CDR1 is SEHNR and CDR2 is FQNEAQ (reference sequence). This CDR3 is CASSSSGLAGLETQYF. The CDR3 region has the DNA TGTGCCAGCAGCTCTTCAGGACTAGCGGGACTAGAGACCCAGTACTTC.

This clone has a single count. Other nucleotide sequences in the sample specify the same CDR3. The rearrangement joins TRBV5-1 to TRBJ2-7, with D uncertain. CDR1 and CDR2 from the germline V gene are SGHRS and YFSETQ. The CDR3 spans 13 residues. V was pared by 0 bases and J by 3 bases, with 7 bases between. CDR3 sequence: CASSLAPGYEQYF. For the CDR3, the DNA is TGCGCCAGCAGCTTGGCGCCGGGCTACGAGCAGTACTTC.

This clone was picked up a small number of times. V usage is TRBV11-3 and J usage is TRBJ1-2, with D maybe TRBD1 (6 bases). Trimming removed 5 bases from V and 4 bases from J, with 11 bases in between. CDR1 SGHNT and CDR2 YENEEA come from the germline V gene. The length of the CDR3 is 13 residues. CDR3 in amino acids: CASSQQQGYGYTF. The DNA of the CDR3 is TGTGCCAGCAGCCAACAACAGGGCTATGGCTACACCTTC.

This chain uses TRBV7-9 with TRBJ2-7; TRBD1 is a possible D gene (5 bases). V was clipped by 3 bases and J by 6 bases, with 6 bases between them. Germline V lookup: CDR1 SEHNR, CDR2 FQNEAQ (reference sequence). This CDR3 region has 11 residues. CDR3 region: CASSFRGEQYF. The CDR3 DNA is TGTGCCAGCAGCTTTAGGGGCGAGCAGTACTTC.

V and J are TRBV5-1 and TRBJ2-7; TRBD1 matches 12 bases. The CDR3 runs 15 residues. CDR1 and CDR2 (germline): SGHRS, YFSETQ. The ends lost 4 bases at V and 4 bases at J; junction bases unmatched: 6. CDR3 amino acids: CASSPRDRGQYEQYF. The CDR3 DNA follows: TGCGCCAGCAGCCCTCGGGACAGGGGGCAGTACGAGCAGTACTTC. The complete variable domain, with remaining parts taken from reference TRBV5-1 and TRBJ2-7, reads KAGVTQTPRYLIKTRGQQVTLSCSPISGHRSVSWYQQTPGQGLQFLFEYFSETQRNKGNFPGRFSGRQFSNSRSEMNVSTLELGDSALYLCASSPRDRGQYEQYFGPGTRLTVT.

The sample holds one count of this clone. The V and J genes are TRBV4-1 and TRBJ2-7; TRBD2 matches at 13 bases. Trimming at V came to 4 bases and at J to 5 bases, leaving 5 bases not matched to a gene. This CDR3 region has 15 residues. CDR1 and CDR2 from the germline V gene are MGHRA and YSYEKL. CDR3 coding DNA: TGCGCCAGCAGCCCTACTAGCGGGAGGGCCCACGAGCAGTACTTC. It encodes CASSPTSGRAHEQYF.

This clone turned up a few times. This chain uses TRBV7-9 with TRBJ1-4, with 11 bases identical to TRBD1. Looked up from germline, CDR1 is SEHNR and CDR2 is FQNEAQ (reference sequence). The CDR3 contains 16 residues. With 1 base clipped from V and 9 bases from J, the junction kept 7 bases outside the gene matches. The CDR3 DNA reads TGTGCCAGCAGCTTAGGGACAGGGGGCGTTGGCCAAAAACTGTTTTTT. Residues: CASSLGTGGVGQKLFF.

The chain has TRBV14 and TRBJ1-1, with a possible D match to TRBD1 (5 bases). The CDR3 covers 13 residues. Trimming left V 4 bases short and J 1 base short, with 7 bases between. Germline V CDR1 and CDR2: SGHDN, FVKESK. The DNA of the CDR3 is TGTGCCAGCAGCCCTGGACAGAACACTGAAGCTTTCTTT. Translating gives CASSPGQNTEAFF.

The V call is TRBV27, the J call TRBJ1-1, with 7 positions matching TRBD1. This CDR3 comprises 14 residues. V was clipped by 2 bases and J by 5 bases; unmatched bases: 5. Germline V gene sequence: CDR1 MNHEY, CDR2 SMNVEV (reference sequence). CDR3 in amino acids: CASSLKGQWTEAFF. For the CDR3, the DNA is TGTGCCAGCAGTTTAAAGGGACAGTGGACTGAAGCTTTCTTT.

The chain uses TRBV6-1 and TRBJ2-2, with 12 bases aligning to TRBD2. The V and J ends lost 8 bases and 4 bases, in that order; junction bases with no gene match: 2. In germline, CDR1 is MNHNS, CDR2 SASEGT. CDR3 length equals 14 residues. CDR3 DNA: TGTGCCAGCCGGACTAGCGGGACCACCGGGGAGCTGTTTTTT. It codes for CASRTSGTTGELFF.